One and the same sample provided the 10 T cell receptor beta chains below, sequenced in a study of blood T cell repertoires in COVID-19. Here immunoSEQ multiplex PCR was the method, and the copy in TCRdb shows in-frame clones only, minus some. The sample lists about 260,000 clones; approximately 87% were seen once. Sequencing input: peripheral blood. The origin of the receptors is a woman aged 40 to 50 who had recovered from COVID-19.

The chain couples TRBV6-5 to TRBJ2-6; D possibly corresponds to TRBD2 (5 bases). The germline gives CDR1 MNHEY, CDR2 SVGAGI. This CDR3 has 13 residues. V dropped 6 bases and J dropped 4 bases, with 7 bases sitting between them. The DNA of the CDR3 is TGTGCCAGCAGCCGAGGGGGGGCCAACGTCCTGACTTTC. Amino acids: CASSRGGANVLTF.

In its sample, this clone was seen once. The rearrangement joins TRBV7-7 to TRBJ2-1; 11 positions match TRBD2. The CDR3 is 15 amino acids. Trimming at V came to 2 bases and at J to 5 bases, leaving 2 bases not matched to a gene. The germline V gene has CDR1 SSHAT and CDR2 FNYEAQ (reference sequence). CDR3 sequence (DNA): TGTGCCAGCAGCTTACGACTAGCGGGAAACAATGAGCAGTTCTTC. Protein sequence: CASSLRLAGNNEQFF.

Of note for this clone: The sample holds other DNA sequences that translate to the same CDR3. CDR3 bases: TGTGCCAGTAGCCAACAGGGGGCCGATACTGAAGCTTTCTTT. This sequence encodes CASSQQGADTEAFF. V and J are TRBV19 and TRBJ1-1; 9 nucleotides align to TRBD1. V dropped 6 bases and J dropped 5; count of bases not matched to a gene: 7. The germline V gene encodes CDR1 LNHDA and CDR2 SQIVND (reference sequence). The CDR3 loop spans 14 amino acids. Variable domain in full (rest from reference TRBV19 and TRBJ1-1): DGGITQSPKYLFRKEGQNVTLSCEQNLNHDAMYWYRQDPGQGLRLIYYSQIVNDFQKGDIAEGYSVSREKKESFPLTVTSAQKNPTAFYLCASSQQGADTEAFFGQGTRLTVV.

This clone was detected a few times. The CDR3 DNA reads as TGCAGCGTTGAGCATATAGGACAGGGTAGAGCTTTCTTT. This gives the protein CSVEHIGQGRAFF. The V call is TRBV29-1, the J call TRBJ1-1, with 8 positions matching TRBD1. The CDR3 totals 13 residues. Trimming took 3 bases from V and 10 from J; bases not matched to a gene: 10. Germline CDR1 and CDR2: SQVTM and ANQGSEA.

The gene calls are TRBV3-1 (or the pseudogene TRBV3-2) and TRBJ2-2, with 11 bases that match TRBD2. The CDR3 loop spans 20 amino acids. Germline values: CDR1 LGHDT, CDR2 YNNKEL (reference sequence). The junction had 10 bases not matched to a gene; V was cut back by 0 bases and J by 1 base. The CDR3, as DNA: TGTGCCAGCAGCCAAGATCTCCCCTCTAGCGGGGGGTTGAACACCGGGGAGCTGTTTTTT. This translates into CASSQDLPSSGGLNTGELFF.

The chain carries TRBV10-3 and TRBJ2-1; D is possibly TRBD1 (7 bases). From germline, CDR1 is ENHRY and CDR2 SYGVKD. The CDR3 extends over 17 amino acids. V lost 2 bases to trimming and J lost 6 bases, with 20 bases between them. CDR3 bases: TGTGCCATCAGTGAGCCACTTGGGGCGGGGACAGTCAATGAGCAGTTCTTC. This gives the protein CAISEPLGAGTVNEQFF.

A few counts support this clone. The genes are TRBV19 and TRBJ2-2; TRBD2 might be the D (6 bases). The CDR3 contains 10 residues. V shed 6 bases and J shed 13 bases, with 9 bases lying between them. From germline, CDR1 is LNHDA and CDR2 SQIVND (reference sequence). The CDR3 region is CASRGGGLFF. As DNA, the CDR3 is TGTGCCAGTAGGGGAGGAGGGCTGTTTTTT.

The chain employs TRBV16 and TRBJ2-3; D possibly corresponds to TRBD1 (6 bases). The V end lost 4 bases, the J end lost 4 bases, and 12 bases lay between the germline ends. The CDR3 spans 14 residues. Germline V CDR1 and CDR2: KGHSY, FQNENV. In DNA, the CDR3 is TGTGCCAGCAGCCGACCAACAGGGTCAGATACGCAGTATTTT. As protein: CASSRPTGSDTQYF. The complete variable domain, with remaining parts taken from reference TRBV16 and TRBJ2-3, reads GEEVAQTPKHLVRGEGQKAKLYCAPIKGHSYVFWYQQVLKNEFKFLISFQNENVFDETGMPKERFSAKCLPNSPCSLEIQATKLEDSAVYFCASSRPTGSDTQYFGPGTRLTVL.

The rearrangement links TRBV29-1 to TRBJ2-3, with 7 bases lining up with TRBD1. Germline CDR1 reads SQVTM; CDR2 reads ANQGSEA. V was pared by 7 bases and J by 0 bases, with 7 bases of the junction left unmatched. The CDR3 has 14 amino acids. The CDR3 coding sequence is TGCAGCGGGGACAGTCATTCTAGCACAGATACGCAGTATTTT. As protein: CSGDSHSSTDTQYF.

The chain has TRBV15 and TRBJ2-2; a weak D match, TRBD1 (6 bases). Germline CDR1 reads LNHNV; CDR2 reads YYDKDF (reference sequence). The CDR3 covers 14 residues. The germline V and J ends were trimmed by 3 bases and 6 bases, with 11 bases remaining between them. CDR3 in amino acids: CATSRDTGPGELFF. Written as DNA, the CDR3 is TGTGCCACCAGCAGGGATACAGGGCCCGGGGAGCTGTTTTTT.